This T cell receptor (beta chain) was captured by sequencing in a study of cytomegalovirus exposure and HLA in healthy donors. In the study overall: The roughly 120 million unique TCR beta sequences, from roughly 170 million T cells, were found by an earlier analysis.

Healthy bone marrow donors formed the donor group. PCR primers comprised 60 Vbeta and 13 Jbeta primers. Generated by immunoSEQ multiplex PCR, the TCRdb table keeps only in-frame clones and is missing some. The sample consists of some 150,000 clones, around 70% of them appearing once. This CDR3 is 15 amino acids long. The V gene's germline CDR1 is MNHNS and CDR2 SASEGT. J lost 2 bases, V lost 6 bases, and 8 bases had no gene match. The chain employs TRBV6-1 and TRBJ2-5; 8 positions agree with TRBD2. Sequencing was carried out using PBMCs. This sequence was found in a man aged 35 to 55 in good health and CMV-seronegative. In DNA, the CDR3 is TGTGCCAGCAGCCTGGCGGGGGGCCCACAAGAGACCCAGTACTTC. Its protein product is CASSLAGGPQETQYF.